This paragraph covers one T cell receptor beta chain sequence. This sample is drawn from a study of T cells in Graves' hyperthyroidism and ophthalmopathy. There are 16 residues in the CDR3. Germline CDR1 and CDR2: MNHEY and SVGEGT. The V and J ends lost 2 bases and 0 bases, in that order; junction bases with no gene match: 4. Amplified TCR beta CDR3 regions came from RNA transcripts. TCR CDR3 regions were first amplified by RT-PCR with HTBI primers. TCRdb fed the multiplex PCR reads into MiXCR, producing one record per CDR3 protein. Of about 740,000 distinct CDR3 sequences in the sample, 14% are singletons; the top ten hold about a tenth.

This clonotype was obtained from a young woman with Graves' hyperthyroidism. Sample: blood. The chain has TRBV6-2 or TRBV6-3 and TRBJ1-1; TRBD1 matches at 9 bases. CDR3 protein: CASSYRTGEVNTEAFF. The DNA of the CDR3 is TGTGCCAGCAGTTACCGGACAGGGGAGGTGAACACTGAAGCTTTCTTT.